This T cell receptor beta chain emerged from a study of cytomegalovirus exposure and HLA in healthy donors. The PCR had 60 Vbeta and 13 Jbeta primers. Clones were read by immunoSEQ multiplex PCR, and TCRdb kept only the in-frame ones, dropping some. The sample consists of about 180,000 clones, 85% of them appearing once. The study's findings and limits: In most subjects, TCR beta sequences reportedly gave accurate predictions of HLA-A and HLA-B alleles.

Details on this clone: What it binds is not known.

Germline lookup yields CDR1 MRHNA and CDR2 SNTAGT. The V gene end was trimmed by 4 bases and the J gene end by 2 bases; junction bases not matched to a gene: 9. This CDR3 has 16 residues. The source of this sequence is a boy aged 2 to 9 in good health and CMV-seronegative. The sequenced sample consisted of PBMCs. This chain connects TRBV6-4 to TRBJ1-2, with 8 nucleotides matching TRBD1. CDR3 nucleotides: TGTGCCAGCAGTGCGTACATAGGGACAGGCAACTATGGCTACACCTTC. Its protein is CASSAYIGTGNYGYTF.